Presented here are 10 T cell receptor beta chains from one specimen sequenced in a study of blood T cell repertoires in COVID-19. Method: immunoSEQ multiplex PCR; TCRdb's copy keeps in-frame clones and lacks some. Of 150,000 or so clones in the sample, over 60% were seen once. The sequencing sample was made of peripheral blood. The receptor set was obtained from a man of 80 years or more with acute or convalescent COVID-19.

The gene calls are TRBV5-1 and TRBJ2-1; 12 nucleotides match TRBD1. The ends lost 4 bases at V and 8 bases at J; junction bases unmatched: 10. Germline V gene lookup returns CDR1 SGHRS and CDR2 YFSETQ. The CDR3 extends over 16 amino acids. The DNA of the CDR3 is TGCGCCAGCAGCCCTAGACCGGGACAGGGGGCAGATGAGCAGTTCTTC. It yields the protein CASSPRPGQGADEQFF.

The chain combines TRBV11-2 with TRBJ1-3; D possibly corresponds to TRBD1 (5 bases). V lost 0 bases and J lost 4, with 10 bases in between. The CDR3 loop spans 15 amino acids. Looked up from germline, CDR1 is SGHAT and CDR2 is FQNNGV. Here the CDR3 reads CASSLDGGAGNTIYF. DNA for the CDR3: TGTGCCAGCAGCTTAGATGGAGGGGCCGGAAACACCATATATTTT.

Only one count was recorded for this clone. Relative to the germline gene, one junction end is altered; a read error may explain this. The chain recombines TRBV7-7 with TRBJ2-5, with a possible D match to TRBD1 (6 bases). This CDR3 spans 13 amino acids. From germline, CDR1 is SSHAT and CDR2 FNYEAQ (reference sequence). CDR3 sequence: CASSWTDQETQYF. The CDR3 DNA follows: TGTGCTAGCAGCTGGACAGATCAAGAGACCCAGTACTTC. Together with reference TRBV7-7 and TRBJ2-5, the CDR3 gives the full variable domain: GAGVSQSPRYKVTKRGQDVTLRCDPISSHATLYWYQQALGQGPEFLTYFNYEAQPDKSGLPSDRFSAERPEGSISTLTIQRTEQRDSAMYRCASSWTDQETQYFGPGTRLLVL.

The chain uses TRBV9 and TRBJ1-4; weak D call: TRBD1 (5 bases). The CDR3 covers 16 residues. Trimming removed 0 bases from V and 10 bases from J, with 19 bases in between. Germline loops: CDR1 SGDLS, CDR2 YYNGEE. CDR3 nucleotides: TGTGCCAGCAGCGTAGACGATCGGCAGGGATCCCCAAAACTGTTTTTT. The encoded protein is CASSVDDRQGSPKLFF.

The rearrangement uses TRBV4-3 and TRBJ2-7; 11 nucleotides line up with TRBD1. The CDR3 consists of 13 residues. With 3 bases clipped from V and 9 bases from J, the junction kept 4 bases outside the gene matches. Germline V gene data show CDR1 as LGHNA and CDR2 as YSLEER. The CDR3 reads CASSQGTGGVQYF. CDR3 nucleotide sequence: TGCGCCAGCAGCCAGGGGACAGGGGGAGTGCAGTACTTC.

The chain carries TRBV6-2 or TRBV6-3 and TRBJ1-2; D not certain. The CDR3 is made up of 14 amino acids. The germline V and J ends were trimmed by 2 bases and 8 bases, with 15 bases remaining between them. Germline lookup yields CDR1 MNHEY and CDR2 SVGEGT. The CDR3 DNA follows: TGTGCCAGCAGTTACAGTTCGGGGATGGGAGGCTACACCTTC. Amino acid sequence: CASSYSSGMGGYTF.

The chain links TRBV15 to TRBJ2-1; D might be TRBD2 (6 bases). Germline V gives CDR1 LNHNV, CDR2 YYDKDF (reference sequence). The CDR3 totals 16 residues. With 9 bases removed from V and 4 bases from J, the gap between germline ends came to 22 bases. The DNA for the CDR3 is TGTGCCACTTTAGGGGAGTCCGCGGGGAGGTACAATGAGCAGTTCTTC. This gives the protein CATLGESAGRYNEQFF. Together with reference TRBV15 and TRBJ2-1, the CDR3 gives the full variable domain: DAMVIQNPRYQVTQFGKPVTLSCSQTLNHNVMYWYQQKSSQAPKLLFHYYDKDFNNEADTPDNFQSRRPNTSFCFLDIRSPGLGDTAMYLCATLGESAGRYNEQFFGPGTRLTVL.

V and J are TRBV7-2 and TRBJ2-7; 8 nucleotides agree with TRBD1. V lost 2 bases to trimming and J lost 7 bases; unmatched junction nucleotides: 4. The CDR3 is made up of 13 amino acids. The germline CDR1 and CDR2 sequences are SGHTA and FQGNSA. The DNA for the CDR3 is TGTGCCAGCAGCTTATCAGGGGGCGAAGAGCAGTACTTC. Its protein is CASSLSGGEEQYF.

V is TRBV7-8 and J is TRBJ1-1, with 7 bases matching TRBD1. CDR3 size: 14 residues. Germline loops: CDR1 SGHVS, CDR2 FQNEAQ. The V segment lost 4 bases and the J segment 2 bases; nucleotides outside the gene matches: 4. CDR3 nucleotides: TGTGCCAGCAGCTCGGGACAGACTAACACTGAAGCTTTCTTT. As protein: CASSSGQTNTEAFF.

J is TRBJ2-3 and V is TRBV24-1, with TRBD2 matching 11 bases. CDR3 size: 16 residues. Germline loops: CDR1 KGHDR, CDR2 SFDVKD. V dropped 6 bases and J dropped 4; count of bases not matched to a gene: 8. In DNA form, the CDR3 reads TGTGCCACCAGTTCGCCTAGCGGGGGGTGGGCAGATACGCAGTATTTT. Its translation: CATSSPSGGWADTQYF.